This is a list of T cell receptor beta chains from one sample in a study of T cells in Graves' hyperthyroidism and ophthalmopathy. TCRdb re-called the multiplex PCR reads with MiXCR, one entry per CDR3 protein. In the table there are more than 350,000 distinct CDR3 sequences, about 15% of which are singletons. Sequenced input: blood. These receptors all come from a woman under 40 with Graves' ophthalmopathy. Each CDR3 is given with its conserved first and last residue. The order of the fields is J gene, D gene, V gene, clone size, CDR3 protein. A D gene is named only where the DNA matches it firmly. Part of the rows lack a size; the others show once, few, many or a class for expanded clones.

TRBJ2-5	-	TRBV7-2	-	CASSLEFAGQETQYF
TRBJ1-2	-	TRBV5-1	few	CASSLGQVLSYTF
TRBJ2-1	-	TRBV7-9	many	CASSLASYNEQFF
TRBJ2-5	TRBD1	TRBV27	-	CASSLAGTGVAETQYF
TRBJ1-5	TRBD1	TRBV7-9	many	CASSPGTAYSNQPQHF
TRBJ2-6	TRBD1	TRBV20-1	few	CSARDFRDSVSGANVLTF
TRBJ1-1	-	TRBV6-1	many	CASRPTGEAFF
TRBJ1-6	-	TRBV19	-	CASSEGSNSPLHF
TRBJ2-1	TRBD1	TRBV29-1	-	CSVLSGQGIGEQFF
TRBJ1-4	TRBD1	TRBV6-5	-	CASSSGTGSPNEKLFF
TRBJ1-2	-	TRBV7-9	many	CASSFIQGDGYTF
TRBJ2-3	-	TRBV20-1	-	CSTRRVGGTDTQYF
TRBJ2-5	-	TRBV11-2	many	CASSWSGTPQQTQYF
TRBJ1-4	-	TRBV6-5	many	CASSYQQGGFEKLFF
TRBJ2-7	TRBD1	TRBV12-3/TRBV12-4	many	CASSLGRQGYEQYF
TRBJ2-1	-	TRBV30	many	CAWDRTANGRNEQFF
TRBJ1-5	-	TRBV12-3/TRBV12-4	many	CASSPSGSNQPQHF
TRBJ1-1	-	TRBV4-1	few	CASSQALAPEAFF
TRBJ2-2	-	TRBV3-1	many	CASIQRGTGELFF
TRBJ2-5	TRBD2	TRBV28	many	CASSLLAGAETQYF